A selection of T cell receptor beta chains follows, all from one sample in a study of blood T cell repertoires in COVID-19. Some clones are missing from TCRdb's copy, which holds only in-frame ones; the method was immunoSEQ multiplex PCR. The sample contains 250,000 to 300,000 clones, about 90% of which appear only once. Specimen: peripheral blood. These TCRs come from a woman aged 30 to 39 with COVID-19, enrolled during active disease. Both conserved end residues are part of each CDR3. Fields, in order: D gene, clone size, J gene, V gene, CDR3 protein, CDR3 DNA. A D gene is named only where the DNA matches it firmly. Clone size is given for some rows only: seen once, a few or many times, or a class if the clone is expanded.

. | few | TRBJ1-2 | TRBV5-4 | CASSSGAFDYTF | TGTGCCAGCAGCTCTGGGGCTTTCGACTACACCTTC
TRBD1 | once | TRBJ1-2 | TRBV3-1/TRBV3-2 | CASSSGTGWDGYTF | TGTGCCAGCAGCTCCGGGACAGGGTGGGATGGCTACACCTTC
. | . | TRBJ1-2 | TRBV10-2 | CASSVTGLGTGSGYTF | TGCGCCAGCAGTGTCACCGGCCTCGGTACAGGGAGTGGCTACACCTTC
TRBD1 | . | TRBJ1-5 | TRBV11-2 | CASSSSGQGFQPQHF | TGTGCCAGCAGCTCATCGGGACAGGGGTTTCAGCCCCAGCATTTT
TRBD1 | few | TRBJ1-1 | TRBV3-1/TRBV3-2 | CASSRTRDRVSTTGPLAFF | TGTGCCAGCAGCCGGACCCGGGACAGGGTTTCGACGACTGGCCCGTTAGCTTTCTTT
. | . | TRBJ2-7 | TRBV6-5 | CASQRDWRGYEQYF | TGTGCCAGCCAAAGGGACTGGCGGGGATACGAGCAGTACTTC
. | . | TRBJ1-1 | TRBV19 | CASSIGDRRDTEAFF | TGTGCCAGTAGTATAGGGGACCGGAGGGACACTGAAGCTTTCTTT
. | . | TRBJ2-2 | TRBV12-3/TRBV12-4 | CASSLLTGELFF | TGTGCCAGCAGTTTACTCACCGGGGAGCTGTTTTTT
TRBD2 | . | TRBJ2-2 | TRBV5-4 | CASSVSGGRVGELFF | TGTGCCAGCAGCGTTAGCGGGGGCCGGGTCGGGGAGCTGTTTTTT
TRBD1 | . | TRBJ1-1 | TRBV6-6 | CASRTDRVDWNTEAFF | TGTGCCAGCAGGACCGACAGGGTGGATTGGAACACTGAAGCTTTCTTT
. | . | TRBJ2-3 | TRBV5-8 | CASSLPRGTWDTQYF | TGTGCCAGCAGCCTCCCCCGGGGGACCTGGGATACGCAGTATTTT
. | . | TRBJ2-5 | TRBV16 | CASSPNREGAKTQYF | TGTGCCAGCAGCCCCAACAGGGAGGGAGCGAAGACCCAGTACTTC
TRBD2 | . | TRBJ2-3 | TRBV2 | CASSDPSGGPNPSTDTQYF | TGTGCCAGCAGTGACCCTAGCGGGGGGCCTAACCCTAGCACAGATACGCAGTATTTT
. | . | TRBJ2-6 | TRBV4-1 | CASSQRGISGANVLTF | TGCGCCAGCAGCCAAAGGGGCATCTCTGGGGCCAACGTCCTGACTTTC
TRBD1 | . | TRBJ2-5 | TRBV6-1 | CASSEYLGTGIRETQYF | TGTGCCAGCAGTGAATATCTCGGGACAGGGATTCGGGAGACCCAGTACTTC
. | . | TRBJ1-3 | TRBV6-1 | CASSERAYSGNTIYF | TGTGCCAGCAGTGAAAGAGCATACTCTGGAAACACCATATATTTT
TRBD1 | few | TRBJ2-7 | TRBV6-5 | CASSYGRLGGTEQYF | TGTGCCAGCAGTTACGGACGATTAGGGGGCACCGAGCAGTACTTC
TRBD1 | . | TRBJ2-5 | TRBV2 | CASSVRTGTGETQYF | TGTGCCAGCAGTGTACGGACAGGGACCGGGGAGACCCAGTACTTC
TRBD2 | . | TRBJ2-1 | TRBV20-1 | CSAFSGGDVF | TGCAGTGCTTTTAGCGGGGGCGACGTCTTC
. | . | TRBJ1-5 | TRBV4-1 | CASSQGSRGNQPQHF | TGCGCCAGCAGCCAAGGAAGCAGGGGAAATCAGCCCCAGCATTTT
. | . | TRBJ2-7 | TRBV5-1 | CASSPEGFRQGGEQYF | TGCGCCAGCAGCCCGGAGGGGTTCAGACAGGGCGGAGAGCAGTACTTC
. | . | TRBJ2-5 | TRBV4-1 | CASSQSPVKETQYF | TGCGCCAGCAGCCAGAGTCCCGTAAAAGAGACCCAGTACTTC
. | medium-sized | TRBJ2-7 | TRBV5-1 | CASSLYGGSYEQYF | TGCGCCAGCAGCTTGTACGGGGGCTCCTACGAGCAGTACTTC
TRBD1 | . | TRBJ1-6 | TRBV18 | CASSGDRGRNSPLHF | TGTGCCAGCTCGGGGGACAGGGGGCGGAATTCACCCCTCCACTTT
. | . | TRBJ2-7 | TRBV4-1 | CASSQEIPRRSSYEQYF | TGCGCCAGCAGCCAAGAAATTCCCAGAAGGAGCTCCTACGAGCAGTACTTC
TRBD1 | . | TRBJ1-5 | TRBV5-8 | CASSHRTGGSNQPQHF | TGTGCCAGCAGCCACCGAACAGGGGGTAGCAATCAGCCCCAGCATTTT
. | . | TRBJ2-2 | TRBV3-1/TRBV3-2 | CASSLNTGELFF | TGTGCCAGCAGCCTAAACACCGGGGAGCTGTTTTTT
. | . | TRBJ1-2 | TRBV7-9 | CASSLGRAYGYTF | TGTGCCAGCAGCTTAGGGCGGGCCTATGGCTACACCTTC
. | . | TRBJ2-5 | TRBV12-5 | CASGLGGGGQETQYF | TGTGCTAGTGGTTTAGGGGGGGGCGGCCAAGAGACCCAGTACTTC
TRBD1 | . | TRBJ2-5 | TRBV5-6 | CASSWGTDVETQYF | TGTGCCAGCAGCTGGGGGACAGATGTAGAGACCCAGTACTTC
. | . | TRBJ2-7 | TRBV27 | CASSLGGTYEQYF | TGTGCCAGCAGTTTAGGCGGGACCTACGAGCAGTACTTC
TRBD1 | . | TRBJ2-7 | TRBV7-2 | CASSFLGTGVREQYF | TGTGCCAGCAGCTTCCTGGGGACAGGGGTGCGCGAGCAGTACTTC
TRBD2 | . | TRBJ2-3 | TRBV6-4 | CASSGHSGGHTDTQYF | TGTGCCAGCAGTGGGCATAGCGGGGGACACACAGATACGCAGTATTTT
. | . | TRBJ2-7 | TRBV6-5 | CASSYQGSYEQYF | TGTGCCAGCAGTTACCAGGGCTCCTACGAGCAGTACTTC
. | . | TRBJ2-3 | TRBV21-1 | CASSTDRGRRADTQYF | TGTGCCAGCAGCACGGACAGGGGGCGCCGGGCAGATACGCAGTATTTT
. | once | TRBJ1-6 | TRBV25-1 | CASQRGSGPYNSPLHF | TGTGCCAGCCAGAGAGGATCCGGCCCCTATAATTCACCCCTCCACTTT
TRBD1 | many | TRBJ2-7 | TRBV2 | CASADGQGPYEQYF | TGTGCCAGCGCCGATGGACAGGGTCCCTACGAGCAGTACTTC
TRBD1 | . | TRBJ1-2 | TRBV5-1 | CASRRVGTGGSYGYTF | TGCGCCAGCAGGAGAGTAGGGACAGGGGGCAGCTATGGCTACACCTTC
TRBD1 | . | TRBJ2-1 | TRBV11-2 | CASSLRHGAGGYNEQFF | TGTGCCAGCAGCTTGCGTCACGGGGCAGGGGGATACAATGAGCAGTTCTTC
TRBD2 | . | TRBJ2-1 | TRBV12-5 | CASGLPLAGGYNEQFF | TGTGCTAGTGGTTTACCCCTAGCGGGCGGCTACAATGAGCAGTTCTTC
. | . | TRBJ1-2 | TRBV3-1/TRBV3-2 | CASSPRRVSDGYTF | TGTGCCAGCAGCCCCCGGAGGGTATCCGATGGCTACACCTTC
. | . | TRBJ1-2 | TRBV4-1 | CASSRGPGNYGYTF | TGCGCCAGCAGCCGAGGGCCAGGTAACTATGGCTACACCTTC
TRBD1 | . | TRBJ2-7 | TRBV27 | CASSFGTGFNEQYF | TGTGCCAGCAGTTTTGGGACAGGGTTTAACGAGCAGTACTTC
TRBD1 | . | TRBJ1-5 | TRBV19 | CASSINGQGRQPQHF | TGTGCCAGTAGTATAAATGGACAGGGACGTCAGCCCCAGCATTTT
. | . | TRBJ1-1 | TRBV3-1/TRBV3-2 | CASSQEGGANTEAFF | TGTGCCAGCAGCCAAGAGGGGGGTGCGAACACTGAAGCTTTCTTT
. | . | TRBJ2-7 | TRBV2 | CASSEDSGNYEQYF | TGTGCCAGCAGTGAAGACTCCGGGAACTACGAGCAGTACTTC
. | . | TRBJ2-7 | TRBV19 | CASSIVRGFDEQYF | TGTGCCAGTAGTATTGTTAGAGGTTTTGACGAGCAGTACTTC
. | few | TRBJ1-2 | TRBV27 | CASSLDSGGYGYTF | TGTGCCAGCAGTTTAGACTCGGGTGGCTATGGCTACACCTTC
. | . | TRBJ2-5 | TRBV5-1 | CASSLGGVQETQYF | TGCGCCAGCAGCTTGGGCGGGGTCCAAGAGACCCAGTACTTC
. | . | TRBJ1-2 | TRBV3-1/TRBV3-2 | CASSPTGKDGYTF | TGTGCCAGCAGCCCCACGGGTAAGGATGGCTACACCTTC
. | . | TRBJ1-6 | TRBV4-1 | CASSQDPGRNSPLHF | TGCGCCAGCAGCCAAGATCCAGGGCGGAATTCACCCCTCCACTTT
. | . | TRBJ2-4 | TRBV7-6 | CASSLGRGRAKNIQYF | TGTGCCAGCAGCTTAGGTAGGGGAAGAGCCAAAAACATTCAGTACTTC
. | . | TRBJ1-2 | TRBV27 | CASAFSGARGYTF | TGTGCCAGCGCCTTTAGCGGGGCGCGGGGCTACACCTTC
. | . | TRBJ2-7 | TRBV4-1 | CASSPTTGDYEQYF | TGCGCCAGCAGCCCCACCACGGGGGACTACGAGCAGTACTTC
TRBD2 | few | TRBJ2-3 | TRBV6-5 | CASSWTSGGTDTQYF | TGTGCCAGCAGTTGGACTAGCGGGGGCACAGATACGCAGTATTTT
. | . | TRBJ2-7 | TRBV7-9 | CASSRVSSYEQYF | TGTGCCAGCAGCAGAGTTTCTTCCTACGAGCAGTACTTC
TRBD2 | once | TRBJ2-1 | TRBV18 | CASSPRGLAELNEQFF | TGTGCCAGCTCACCTCGGGGACTAGCGGAGCTAAATGAGCAGTTCTTC
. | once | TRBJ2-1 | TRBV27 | CASSRPPVF | TGTGCCAGCAGTCGCCCCCCGGTCTTC
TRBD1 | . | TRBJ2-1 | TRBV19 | CASSTIQGTREEQFF | TGTGCCAGTAGTACCATACAGGGGACCAGGGAAGAGCAGTTCTTC
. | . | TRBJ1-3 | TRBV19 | CASSQGHPNSGNTIYF | TGTGCCAGTAGTCAGGGACACCCGAACTCTGGAAACACCATATATTTT